This T cell receptor beta chain was found in a study of glioma-infiltrating T cells after dendritic cell vaccination. Study-wide context: Patients received three intradermal dendritic cell vaccine injections at biweekly intervals. Study-wide findings and caveats: No direct clonality-survival link was found; a diverse polyclonal response may matter.

Turning to this clone: Its antigen is unidentified.

Clones were sequenced by immunoSEQ multiplex PCR, and TCRdb holds only the in-frame ones, with some missing. The repertoire holds 100,000 or so clones, with 80% as singletons. The trim removed 5 bases at V and 4 bases at J, leaving 5 bases unmatched. The germline V gene encodes CDR1 SGHTA and CDR2 FQGTGA. The CDR3 spans 14 residues. Time point defined: after dendritic cell vaccination, including at tumor progression/relapse. The V gene is TRBV7-3, the J gene TRBJ1-3, with 7 bases identical to TRBD1. The receptor's source is a human donor with glioblastoma. Here the sequenced sample was blood, taken after dendritic cell vaccination. The CDR3 sequence: CASSEQGRGNTIYF. In DNA, the CDR3 is TGTGCCAGCAGCGAACAGGGGCGCGGAAACACCATATATTTT.